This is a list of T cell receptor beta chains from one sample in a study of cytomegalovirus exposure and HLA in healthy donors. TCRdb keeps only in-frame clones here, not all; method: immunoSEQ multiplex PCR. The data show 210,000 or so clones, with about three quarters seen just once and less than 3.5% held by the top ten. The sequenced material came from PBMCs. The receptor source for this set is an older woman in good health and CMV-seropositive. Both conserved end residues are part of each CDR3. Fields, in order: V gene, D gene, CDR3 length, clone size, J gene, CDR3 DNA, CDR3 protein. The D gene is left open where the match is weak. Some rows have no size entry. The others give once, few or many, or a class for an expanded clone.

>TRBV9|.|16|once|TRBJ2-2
TGTGCCAGCAGCGTAGAATGGGCAGGGGACACCGGGGAGCTGTTTTTT
CASSVEWAGDTGELFF
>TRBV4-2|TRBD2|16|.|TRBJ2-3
TGTGCCAGCAGCCAAGGGGTAGCGGGGGGGAGGGATACGCAGTATTTT
CASSQGVAGGRDTQYF
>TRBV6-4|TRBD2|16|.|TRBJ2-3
TGTGCCAGCAGTGACTCGGGTGCGGGGGAAACAGATACGCAGTATTTT
CASSDSGAGETDTQYF
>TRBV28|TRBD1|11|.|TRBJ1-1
TGTGCCAGCAGTCCCAGGGGGCTAGCTTTCTTT
CASSPRGLAFF
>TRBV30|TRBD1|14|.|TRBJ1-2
TGTGCCTGGAGTGTAGGACAGGGGGTAGGTGGCTACACCTTC
CAWSVGQGVGGYTF
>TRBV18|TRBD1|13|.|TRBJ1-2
TGTGCCAGCTCACAGGGACAGGGAGAAGGCTACACCTTC
CASSQGQGEGYTF
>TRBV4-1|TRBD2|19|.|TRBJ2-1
TGCGCCAGCAGCCAAGATCCCTCCGCTGGCGGGGGGTCCTACAATGAGCAGTTCTTC
CASSQDPSAGGGSYNEQFF
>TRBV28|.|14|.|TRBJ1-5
TGTGCCAGCACCCGAATTGGGCCGAATCAGCCCCAGCATTTT
CASTRIGPNQPQHF
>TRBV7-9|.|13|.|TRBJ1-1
TGTGCCAGCAGCTTGGAGTCGAACACTGAAGCTTTCTTT
CASSLESNTEAFF
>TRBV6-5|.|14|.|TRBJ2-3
TGTGCCAGCAAGGCGGAGGGTGGGACAGATACGCAGTATTTT
CASKAEGGTDTQYF
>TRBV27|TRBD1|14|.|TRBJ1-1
TGTGCCAGCAGTTTAGGGGACAGGGCCTTGTTCGGTTTCTTT
CASSLGDRALFGFF
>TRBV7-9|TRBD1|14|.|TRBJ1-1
TGTGCCAGCAGTAGGGACAGGGAGGACACTGAAGCTTTCTTT
CASSRDREDTEAFF
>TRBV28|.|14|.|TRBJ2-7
TGTGCCAGCAGTTCGGACGGGAGTATGAACGAGCAGTACTTC
CASSSDGSMNEQYF
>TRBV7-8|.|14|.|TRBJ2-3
TGTGCCAGCTGCTTACTGGCAGGCACAGATACGCAGTATTTT
CASCLLAGTDTQYF
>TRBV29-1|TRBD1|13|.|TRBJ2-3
TGCAGCGTACAGGGGCCCGACCCGGATACGCAGTATTTT
CSVQGPDPDTQYF
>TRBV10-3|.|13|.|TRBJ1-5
TGTGCCATCAGTCCAGGGGTAGGTCAGCCCCAGCATTTT
CAISPGVGQPQHF
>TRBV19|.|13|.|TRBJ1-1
TGTGCCAGTACCGTACAGGATTACACTGAAGCTTTCTTT
CASTVQDYTEAFF
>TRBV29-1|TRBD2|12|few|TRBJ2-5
TGCAGCGTTGTCGGGGGGGCAGAGACCCAGTACTTC
CSVVGGAETQYF
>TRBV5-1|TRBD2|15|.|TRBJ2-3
TGCGCCAGCAGCCGGGGAGCGGGAGAGCCAGATACGCAGTATTTT
CASSRGAGEPDTQYF
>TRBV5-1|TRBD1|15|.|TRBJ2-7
TGCGCCAGCAGCTTGGGGACAGGGCTCGCCTACGAGCAGTACTTC
CASSLGTGLAYEQYF
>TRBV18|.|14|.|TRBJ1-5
TGTGCCAGCTCACCACCGAGTAGCAATCAGCCCCAGCATTTT
CASSPPSSNQPQHF
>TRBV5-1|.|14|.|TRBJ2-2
TGCGCCAGCAGCAACAGCATGCCCACCGGGGAGCTGTTTTTT
CASSNSMPTGELFF
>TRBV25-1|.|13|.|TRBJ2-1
TGTCCTCTCCGGGATCGGACCTACAATGAGCAGTTCTTC
CPLRDRTYNEQFF
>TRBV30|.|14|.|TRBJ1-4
TGTGCCTGGAGTGTACGTGGGGCAGGAGAAAAACTGTTTTTT
CAWSVRGAGEKLFF
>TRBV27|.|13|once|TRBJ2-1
TGTGCCAGCAGGCGATTGGGGGGCAATGAGCAGTTCTTC
CASRRLGGNEQFF
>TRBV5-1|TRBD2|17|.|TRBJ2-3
TGCGCCAGCAACTTGTCCGGACTAGCGGGAGGGTCGGATACGCAGTATTTT
CASNLSGLAGGSDTQYF
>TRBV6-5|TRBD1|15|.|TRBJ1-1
TGTGCCAGCAGCCCCGAAATTGATCACAGGGGGCCAGCTTTCTTT
CASSPEIDHRGPAFF
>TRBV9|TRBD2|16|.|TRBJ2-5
TGTGCCAGCAGCGTAGGACTAGCGGGGGCCCAAGAGACCCAGTACTTC
CASSVGLAGAQETQYF
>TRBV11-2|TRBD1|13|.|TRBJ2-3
TGTGCCAGCAGCTTCACAGGGGCAGATACGCAGTATTTT
CASSFTGADTQYF
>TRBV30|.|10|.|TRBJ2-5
TGTGCCTGGAGTGCGGGGGACCAGTACTTC
CAWSAGDQYF
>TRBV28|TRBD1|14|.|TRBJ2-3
TGTGCCAGCACGAGGACAGGCCGCACAGATACGCAGTATTTT
CASTRTGRTDTQYF
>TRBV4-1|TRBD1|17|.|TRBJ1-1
TGCGCCAGCAGCCAAGACCCTAGGACAGGGGTGAACACTGAAGCTTTCTTT
CASSQDPRTGVNTEAFF
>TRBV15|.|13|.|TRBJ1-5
TGTGCCACCCCCCCGGGAGTGAATCAGCCCCAGCATTTT
CATPPGVNQPQHF
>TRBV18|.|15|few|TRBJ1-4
TGTGCCAGCTCACCTTTCACAGACACTAATGAAAAACTGTTTTTT
CASSPFTDTNEKLFF
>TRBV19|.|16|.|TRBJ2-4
TGTGCCAGTAGCCGCACGGGAGAGGGAGTCAAAAACATTCAGTACTTC
CASSRTGEGVKNIQYF
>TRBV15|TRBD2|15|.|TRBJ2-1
TGTGCCACCAGCAGAGATCATCGGGGGGTAGATGAGCAGTTCTTC
CATSRDHRGVDEQFF
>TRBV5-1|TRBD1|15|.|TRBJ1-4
TGCGCCAGCAGCTCTACCGGACAGGGAGGTGAAAAACTGTTTTTT
CASSSTGQGGEKLFF
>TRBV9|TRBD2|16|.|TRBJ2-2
TGTGCCAGCAGCCGAACTAGCGGGAGGATCACCGGGGAGCTGTTTTTT
CASSRTSGRITGELFF
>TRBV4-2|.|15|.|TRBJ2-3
TGTGCCAGCAGCCAAGTAGGTGGGGCCCGAGATACGCAGTATTTT
CASSQVGGARDTQYF
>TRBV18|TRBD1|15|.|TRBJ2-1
TGTGCCAGCTCACCACGCCAGGGGGCGAACGATGAGCAGTTCTTC
CASSPRQGANDEQFF
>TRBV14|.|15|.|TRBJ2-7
TGTGCCAGCAGCCAAGATTTAGGCAGGGGTTTCGAGCAGTACTTC
CASSQDLGRGFEQYF
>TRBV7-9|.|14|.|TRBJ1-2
TGTGCCAGCAGCCTCGTCGAACAGGGAAAGGGCTACACCTTC
CASSLVEQGKGYTF
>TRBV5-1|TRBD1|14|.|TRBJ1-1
TGCGCCAGCAGCATAGACAGGGGGAACACTGAAGCTTTCTTT
CASSIDRGNTEAFF
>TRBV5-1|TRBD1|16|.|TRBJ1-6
TGCGCCAGCAGCCCGGGACAGGGGGCGTCTAATTCACCCCTCCACTTT
CASSPGQGASNSPLHF
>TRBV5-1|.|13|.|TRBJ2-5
TGCGCCAGCAGCTTTGGTCTACAAGAGACCCAGTACTTC
CASSFGLQETQYF
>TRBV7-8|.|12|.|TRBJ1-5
TGTGCCAGCAGCCAACCCTCCGGGGGGCAGCATTTT
CASSQPSGGQHF
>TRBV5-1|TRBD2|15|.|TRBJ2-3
TGCGCCAGCAGCTTCGGCGGGAGGGCCGAAGATACGCAGTATTTT
CASSFGGRAEDTQYF
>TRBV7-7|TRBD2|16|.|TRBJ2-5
TGTGCCAGCAGCTTGGCGGGACTAGCGGGAGTCGGGACCCAGTACTTC
CASSLAGLAGVGTQYF
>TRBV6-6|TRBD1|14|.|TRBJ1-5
TGTGCCAGCAGCTCCGGGACAGGGGTTCAGCCCCAGCATTTT
CASSSGTGVQPQHF
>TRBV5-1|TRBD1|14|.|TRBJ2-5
TGCGCCAGCAGCTTGGTAGGACAGGTGGAGACCCAGTACTTC
CASSLVGQVETQYF
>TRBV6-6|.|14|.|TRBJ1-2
TGTGCCAGCAGCCCTAGGGCGGGAAGCTATGGCTACACCTTC
CASSPRAGSYGYTF
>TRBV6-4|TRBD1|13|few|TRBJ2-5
TGTGCCAGCAGTGTCGACAGGGGAGAGACCCAGTACTTC
CASSVDRGETQYF
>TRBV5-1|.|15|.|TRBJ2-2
TGCGCCAGCACCGTTGGCGTAGGGGCCACCGGGGAGCTGTTTTTT
CASTVGVGATGELFF
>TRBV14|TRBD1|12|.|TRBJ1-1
TGTGCCAGCAGCCGACAGGGACTCGAAGCTTTCTTT
CASSRQGLEAFF
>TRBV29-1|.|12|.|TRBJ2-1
TGCAGCGTTGAAGATTGGGCCAATGAGCAGTTCTTC
CSVEDWANEQFF
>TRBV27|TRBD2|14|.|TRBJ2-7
TGTGCCAGCAGGGCTAGCGGCTCCTCCTACGAGCAGTACTTC
CASRASGSSYEQYF
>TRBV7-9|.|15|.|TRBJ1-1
TGTGCCAGCAGCTTAGTATCGGTTGGTAACACTGAAGCTTTCTTT
CASSLVSVGNTEAFF